Below, 18 T cell receptor beta chains from the same sample are listed, as sequenced in a study of T cells after yellow fever vaccination. A single record per CDR3 protein comes from TCRdb applying MiXCR to the 5' RACE reads. The sample carries under 600,000 distinct CDR3 sequences, about a fifth recorded once. This sample comprised PBMCs, obtained approximately 22 days after the first yellow fever vaccination. These receptor sequences come from a young man who received the YFV17D yellow fever vaccine.

The rearrangement joins TRBV12-3 or TRBV12-4 to TRBJ1-6; no clear D. V dropped 6 bases and J dropped 9 bases, with 15 bases sitting between them. The CDR3 contains 14 residues. In DNA form, the CDR3 reads TGTGCCAGCAGCCCGGGAAGGGTGGGTTCACCCCTCCACTTT. Translated, it gives CASSPGRVGSPLHF.

The chain links TRBV11-2 to TRBJ2-2; D tentatively reads TRBD1 or TRBD2 (5 bases each). V dropped 0 bases and J dropped 7 bases, with 9 bases sitting between them. The CDR3 has 14 residues. The germline V gene has CDR1 SGHAT and CDR2 FQNNGV. Here the CDR3 DNA reads TGTGCCAGCAGCTTAGAGAGGGGCATCGGGGAGCTGTTTTTT. The encoded protein is CASSLERGIGELFF.

This clonotype was seen a few times. This chain links TRBV7-8 with TRBJ2-1, with D perhaps assigned TRBD1 or TRBD2 (5 bases each). V was trimmed by 2 bases and J by 16 bases, leaving 24 bases between them. The CDR3 runs 15 residues. Germline assignment: CDR1 SGHVS and CDR2 FQNEAQ. The CDR3 region is CASSLLGRIEYMSFF. The CDR3 nucleotides are TGTGCCAGCAGCTTATTGGGACGGATAGAGTACATGAGCTTCTTC.

This chain connects TRBV7-6 to TRBJ1-4; D uncertain. The CDR3 sequence is 14 residues long. V was pared by 1 base and J by 6 bases, with 9 bases between. Germline V gene lookup returns CDR1 SGHVS and CDR2 FNYEAQ. The CDR3 loop reads CASSLEPLDEKLFF. In DNA form, the CDR3 reads TGTGCCAGCAGCTTAGAACCGTTGGATGAAAAACTGTTTTTT.

This clonotype was seen a few times. V usage is TRBV20-1 and J usage is TRBJ2-5, with unresolved D. Trimming removed 1 base from V and 5 bases from J, with 14 bases in between. CDR3 length equals 14 residues. Germline CDR1 is DFQATT and CDR2 is SNEGSKA (reference sequence). In nucleotides, the CDR3 is TGCAGTGCTAGAGTCACGGCCAGAACGGAGACCCAGTACTTC. This codes for CSARVTARTETQYF.

The table lists this clonotype with a few counts. CDR3 bases: TGTGCCAGCAGCTTGACCAGCCGGGGTCAGCCCCAGCATTTT. This sequence encodes CASSLTSRGQPQHF. V gene TRBV5-8 combines with J gene TRBJ1-5; no clear D gene. The V end lost 1 base, the J end lost 6 bases, and 11 bases lay between the germline ends. CDR3 length: 14 residues. Germline V gene data show CDR1 as SGHTS and CDR2 as YDEGEE.

The chain combines TRBV7-2 with TRBJ2-3; TRBD2 matches at 12 bases. The CDR3 is 16 residues long. V shed 3 bases, J shed 6 bases, and the junction held 7 bases outside the gene matches. Germline CDR1 is SGHTA and CDR2 is FQGNSA. In DNA, the CDR3 is TGTGCCAGCAGCTTCTCTAGCGGGGGGGCACCCGATACGCAGTATTTT. Protein sequence: CASSFSSGGAPDTQYF.

This clonotype has more than one count but fewer than ten. The chain combines TRBV20-1 with TRBJ2-7, with D unresolved. The ends were cut back, 1 base at V and 4 bases at J, with 5 bases in the middle. The length of the CDR3 is 11 residues. The germline V gene encodes CDR1 DFQATT and CDR2 SNEGSKA (reference sequence). As DNA, the CDR3 is TGCAGTGCTAGAGTTAGTTACGAGCAGTACTTC. Translation: CSARVSYEQYF.

The CDR3 DNA follows: TGTGCCATCAGCTCCGGCAGGGATGAAGCTTTCTTT. Protein product: CAISSGRDEAFF. The chain links TRBV10-3 to TRBJ1-1; D might be TRBD1 (5 bases). Germline V gene data show CDR1 as ENHRY and CDR2 as SYGVKD. This CDR3 contains 12 residues. V was shortened by 6 bases and J by 7 bases, with 12 bases between the two germline ends.

The chain recombines TRBV20-1 with TRBJ2-7, with D possibly matching TRBD1 (6 bases). Trimming cost V 5 bases and J 3 bases, with 11 bases left between them. The CDR3 is 12 amino acids. Germline-derived CDR1 and CDR2 are DFQATT and SNEGSKA (reference sequence). The CDR3 is CSAGRDNYEQYF. In DNA, the CDR3 is TGCAGTGCTGGCCGGGACAACTACGAGCAGTACTTC.

This clonotype was counted a few times. The genes are TRBV21-1 and TRBJ1-4; the table's TRBD1 call for D was not verified on the DNA. TRBV21-1 is classified as a pseudogene. This CDR3 is 15 amino acids long. CDR3 bases: TGTGCCAGCAGCAAACAGGGGGCGGCTAATGAAAAACTGTTTTTT. Translated, it gives CASSKQGAANEKLFF.

V and J are TRBV4-3 and TRBJ2-3; 7 bases line up with TRBD2. The V and J ends lost 3 bases and 6 bases, in that order; junction bases with no gene match: 3. The germline V gene encodes CDR1 LGHNA and CDR2 YSLEER. The CDR3 covers 13 residues. The CDR3 loop is CASSQERGDTQYF. The CDR3 nucleotides read TGCGCCAGCAGCCAGGAGCGGGGTGATACGCAGTATTTT.

The chain recombines TRBV24-1 with TRBJ1-5; D may be TRBD1 (6 bases). Germline CDR1 and CDR2: KGHDR and SFDVKD. V lost 10 bases to trimming and J lost 1 base, with 10 bases between them. The CDR3 is made up of 13 amino acids. The CDR3 region has the DNA TGTGCCACAGGGGGGTACAGCAATCAGCCCCAGCATTTT. It specifies CATGGYSNQPQHF.

J is TRBJ2-7 and V is TRBV7-8, with 8 bases matching TRBD1. With 1 base clipped from V and 6 bases from J, the junction kept 2 bases outside the gene matches. The CDR3 extends over 13 amino acids. In germline, CDR1 is SGHVS, CDR2 FQNEAQ. The CDR3 loop is CASSLGQGAEQYV. DNA for the CDR3: TGTGCCAGCAGCTTAGGGCAGGGGGCCGAGCAGTACGTC.

This chain links TRBV19 with TRBJ2-3; D unresolved. Germline V lookup: CDR1 LNHDA, CDR2 SQIVND (reference sequence). The CDR3 is 15 residues long. Trimming cost V 4 bases and J 4 bases, with 15 bases left between them. The CDR3 protein is CASSRLTGIADTQYF. In DNA form, the CDR3 reads TGTGCCAGTAGTAGACTGACGGGTATCGCAGATACGCAGTATTTT. Complete variable domain (other parts from reference TRBV19 and TRBJ2-3): DGGITQSPKYLFRKEGQNVTLSCEQNLNHDAMYWYRQDPGQGLRLIYYSQIVNDFQKGDIAEGYSVSREKKESFPLTVTSAQKNPTAFYLCASSRLTGIADTQYFGPGTRLTVL.

This clonotype was counted ten times or more. This chain links TRBV18 with TRBJ2-5; a weak D match, TRBD1 (5 bases). V lost 3 bases, J lost 2 bases, and 7 bases lay in between. Germline CDR1 reads KGHSH; CDR2 reads LQKENI. The CDR3 runs 13 residues. As DNA, the CDR3 is TGTGCCAGCTCACCCGACAGTCAAGAGACCCAGTACTTC. This gives the protein CASSPDSQETQYF.

This chain uses TRBV4-1 with TRBJ2-7, with D possibly TRBD1 on 6 matching bases. The CDR3 covers 19 residues. CDR1 and CDR2 (germline): MGHRA, YSYEKL. V was trimmed by 3 bases and J by 5 bases, leaving 29 bases between them. The CDR3 region is CASSHGVLRGRDKGHEQYF. DNA for the CDR3: TGCGCCAGCAGCCATGGGGTACTTAGGGGACGGGACAAGGGCCACGAGCAGTACTTC.

This clonotype was counted a few times. The chain joins TRBV7-9 to TRBJ2-7; D is uncertain. The germline gives CDR1 SEHNR, CDR2 FQNEAQ (reference sequence). Trimming removed 8 bases at V and 7 bases at J, with 15 bases between. This CDR3 comprises 12 residues. The CDR3 region is CASSESFGEQYV. The CDR3 DNA follows: TGTGCCAGCTCGGAGAGTTTCGGGGAGCAGTACGTC.